Detailed here is one T cell receptor beta chain. Its specificity is not known. The CDR3 length is 15 residues. Looked up from germline, CDR1 is LGHNA and CDR2 is YNFKEQ. V lost 4 bases to trimming and J lost 3 bases; unmatched junction nucleotides: 7. TCRdb keeps only in-frame clones here, not all; method: immunoSEQ multiplex PCR. This table has under 50,000 clones, roughly 80% appearing once. This entry is derived from a study of STAT5B mutations in CD4+ large granular lymphocyte leukemia. Overall study results and limits: Patient CD4-sorted repertoires looked more clonal than healthy CD4+ repertoires, even without putative leukemic clones. Without HLA matching, higher CD4+ than CD8+ T-LGLL clonality could reflect small sample size. TRBV06-family usage was enriched in top patient clones (8/27) versus controls (2/35).

The chain joins TRBV4-2 to TRBJ2-5, with 8 nucleotides matching TRBD2. The TCR comes from a human donor in good health. Sample: CD4+ T cells from blood buffy coats. CDR3 sequence (DNA): TGTGCCAGCAGCCCATGGCGGGGGGACAAAGAGACCCAGTACTTC. As protein: CASSPWRGDKETQYF.